This T cell receptor beta chain was retrieved from a study of beta chain features in type 1 diabetes. Study observations and caveats: The study left unresolved whether HLA type influences TCRB rearrangement. Shortening of TCRB CDR3s, moderate but significant, appeared in all four CD4+ subsets of Type 1 diabetes patients. The naive, central memory and Treg TCRB repertoires looked more alike in patients than they did in healthy donors.

V lost 4 bases, J lost 2 bases, and 4 bases lay in between. The CDR3 sequence is 12 residues long. The germline V gene encodes CDR1 PRHDT and CDR2 FYEKMQ (reference sequence). cDNA synthesis used the whole RNA isolate, giving expressed TCRB sequences. TCRdb's copy holds only in-frame clones and misses some; the assay was immunoSEQ multiplex PCR. The repertoire has 130,000 to 150,000 clones, around an eighth of them found once; the top ten carry less than 1.5%. Remarks on this clone: The target antigen is unknown.

The origin of this receptor is a young man with type 1 diabetes. The J gene is TRBJ2-3, the V gene TRBV13; D gene ambiguous. Source material: central memory CD4+ T cells from blood. In DNA, the CDR3 is TGTGCCAGCAGCTCAAACACAGATACGCAGTATTTT. Its translation is CASSSNTDTQYF.